This T cell receptor (beta chain) stems from a study of cytomegalovirus exposure and HLA in healthy donors. Libraries were prepared by immunoSEQ multiplex PCR; TCRdb keeps only in-frame clonotypes and omits some of them. The table lists roughly 270,000 clones, 88% of them singletons, with over 0.7% in the top ten. The source of this sequence is a woman aged 18-30 years in good health and CMV-seronegative. Sequencing used PBMCs.

CDR3: CSAPAARNTEAFF. The CDR3 region has the DNA TGCAGCGCCCCCGCGGCACGGAACACTGAAGCTTTCTTT. The chain has TRBV29-1 and TRBJ1-1; D unresolved. Germline lookup yields CDR1 SQVTM and CDR2 ANQGSEA. The V end was cut by 7 bases, the J end by 1 base, with 13 bases between. The CDR3 runs to 13 residues.